The 20 T cell receptor beta chains listed next were all sequenced from one sample in a study of T-cell reconstitution after alpha-beta-depleted transplantation in children (dated by TCRdb to 2016 to 2018). The treatment or condition label on this specimen signifies: allogeneic hematopoietic cell transplantation with graft depleted of TCRalphabeta T cells and CD19 B cells. Libraries were prepared through PCR. The reads were generated on an Illumina HiSeq 2500. To normalize quantification of the TCRbeta repertoire, the TCR libraries were built with molecular barcoding that relied on unique molecular identifiers. TCRdb's own reprocessing of the public reads used fastp at Q25 and MiXCR and kept productive beta chains. Each entry merges the rows of one CDR3 protein and shows their most common DNA and genes. Here the sample has 440,000 or so distinct CDR3 sequences; 43% occur a single time. The top ten clones comprise roughly 27% of the sample.

Sample: PBMCs, taken before TCRalphabeta/CD19-depleted stem cell transplant. The receptor set was obtained from a girl aged 2 to 9 with aplastic anemia, due to receive a stem cell transplant.

This chain connects TRBV30 to TRBJ2-3; weak D call: TRBD1 (6 bases). Between the trimmed V and J ends, which lost 4 bases and 10 bases, there was a span of 18 bases. Germline V CDR1 and CDR2: GTSNPN, SVGIG (reference sequence). This CDR3 region has 13 residues. The CDR3 spells CAWKDLGGPAQYF. The CDR3 nucleotides read TGTGCCTGGAAAGACCTTGGGGGCCCCGCGCAGTATTTT.

This clonotype has just a few counts. The V and J genes are TRBV7-3 and TRBJ1-2; D may be TRBD1 (5 bases). V was trimmed by 5 bases and J by 0 bases, leaving 19 bases between them. Germline V gene sequence: CDR1 SGHTA, CDR2 FQGTGA. The CDR3 length is 17 residues. CDR3 amino acids: CASSPRGGQGSNYGYTF. The CDR3 nucleotides are TGTGCCAGCAGCCCTCGTGGTGGGCAGGGCTCTAACTATGGCTACACCTTC.

The rearrangement links TRBV7-8 to TRBJ2-3; TRBD2 is a possible D gene (5 bases). Per the germline V gene, CDR1 is SGHVS and CDR2 is FQNEAQ. Trimming stripped 1 base from V and 10 bases from J, with 9 bases between. The CDR3 is made up of 12 amino acids. CDR3 protein: CASSLVSGPQYF. Here the CDR3 DNA reads TGTGCCAGCAGCTTAGTGAGCGGACCGCAGTATTTT.

This clonotype was seen repeatedly, ten times or more. The gene calls are TRBV5-1 and TRBJ1-1, with 9 bases that match TRBD1. Germline CDR1 SGHRS, CDR2 YFSETQ. V was pared by 3 bases and J by 3 bases, with 6 bases of the junction left unmatched. CDR3 length equals 15 residues. CDR3 DNA: TGCGCCAGCAGCTCCGACACAGGGGGCGACACTGAAGCTTTCTTT. Its protein product is CASSSDTGGDTEAFF.

V usage is TRBV7-2 and J usage is TRBJ2-5; TRBD1 might be the D (6 bases). Germline V gives CDR1 SGHTA, CDR2 FQGNSA. This CDR3 has 16 amino acids. The ends were cut back, 1 base at V and 1 base at J, with 13 bases in the middle. The CDR3 loop is CASSLGDTWRQETQYF. CDR3 nucleotide sequence: TGTGCCAGCAGCTTAGGGGACACCTGGCGCCAAGAGACCCAGTACTTC.

Only a few counts were recorded for this clonotype. The genes are TRBV5-1 and TRBJ1-1; D not certain. This CDR3 is 15 amino acids long. The germline V gene encodes CDR1 SGHRS and CDR2 YFSETQ. V lost 5 bases, J lost 6 bases, and 20 bases lay in between. The CDR3 coding sequence is TGCGCCAGCAGTCGGAGTCCGGGTGCAAGCGCTGAAGCTTTCTTT. Translating it yields CASSRSPGASAEAFF.

The chain couples TRBV10-2 to TRBJ2-1, with TRBD1 matching 11 bases. Trimming cost V 2 bases and J 14 bases; bases outside gene matches: 5. In germline, CDR1 is WSHSY, CDR2 SAAADI. This CDR3 has 13 amino acids. The chain's CDR3 is CASSEGTGGSEFF. The CDR3 nucleotides are TGCGCCAGCAGTGAGGGGACAGGGGGAAGTGAGTTCTTC.

The CDR3 DNA reads TGCAGTGCTAGGGCTGGTCTAGCCGGTTACAATGAGCAGTTCTTC. Translated, it gives CSARAGLAGYNEQFF. The chain employs TRBV20-1 and TRBJ2-1; maybe TRBD2 (5 bases). Germline assignment: CDR1 DFQATT and CDR2 SNEGSKA (reference sequence). The CDR3 is made up of 15 amino acids. Trimming pared 3 bases from V and 4 bases from J, leaving 16 bases between.

The rearrangement links TRBV15 to TRBJ1-1; D is undetermined. V gave up 0 bases and J gave up 7 bases, with 9 bases separating them. Germline-derived CDR1 and CDR2 are LNHNV and YYDKDF (reference sequence). The CDR3 extends over 13 amino acids. The CDR3 DNA reads as TGTGCCACCAGCAGAGATTCTCCGTTTGAAGCTTTCTTT. Protein product: CATSRDSPFEAFF.

DNA for the CDR3: TGTGCCAGCAGTTTAAGTGTCCGGGACAGGGCCGACTCACCCCTCCACTTT. Its translation: CASSLSVRDRADSPLHF. This rearrangement joins TRBV28 to TRBJ1-6; 9 nucleotides line up with TRBD1. V lost 2 bases and J lost 10; bases outside the gene matches: 12. This CDR3 region has 17 residues. The germline CDR1 and CDR2 sequences are MDHEN and SYDVKM.

The chain is built from TRBV6-1 and TRBJ1-1, with a possible D match to TRBD1 (6 bases). Germline V CDR1 and CDR2: MNHNS, SASEGT. The CDR3 is 18 amino acids. The germline V and J ends were trimmed by 8 bases and 0 bases, with 25 bases remaining between them. The CDR3 bases are TGTGCCAGCGCTTCCTACACAAGAGGACAGCACATGAACACTGAAGCTTTCTTT. Its translation: CASASYTRGQHMNTEAFF.

This clonotype was observed at least ten times. The V and J genes are TRBV4-3 and TRBJ2-3, with D maybe TRBD2 (6 bases). V was cut by 1 base and J by 0 bases, with 14 bases left in between. Germline V gives CDR1 LGHNA, CDR2 YSLEER. CDR3 length: 17 residues. Here the CDR3 DNA reads TGCGCCAGCAGCCAAGCGGGAGCGTTTGTTAGCACAGATACGCAGTATTTT. This encodes CASSQAGAFVSTDTQYF.

This clonotype was detected only once. J is TRBJ2-3 and V is TRBV7-9, with 8 bases matching TRBD2. The CDR3 is 14 amino acids. From germline, CDR1 is SEHNR and CDR2 FQNEAQ (reference sequence). J gave up 4 bases and V 5 bases, and 5 bases lay outside the gene matches. The CDR3: CASSPRLAPDTQYF. The CDR3 DNA reads TGTGCCAGCAGCCCCCGACTAGCGCCAGATACGCAGTATTTT.

On this clonotype itself: Because the CDR3 is missing its conserved closing phenylalanine or tryptophan, this is likely a read error. The rearrangement uses TRBV14 and TRBJ2-5; maybe TRBD2 (5 bases). With 3 bases removed from V and 4 bases from J, the gap between germline ends came to 15 bases. This CDR3 region has 15 residues. Germline V lookup: CDR1 SGHDN, CDR2 FVKESK. CDR3 coding DNA: TGTGCCAGCAGCCAGAGTAGCGCTCCTCCAGAGACCCAGTACCTC. Protein sequence: CASSQSSAPPETQYL.

V gene TRBV18 combines with J gene TRBJ1-5; D is possibly TRBD1 (6 bases). This CDR3 comprises 15 residues. Between the trimmed V and J ends, which lost 4 bases and 2 bases, there was a span of 12 bases. CDR1 KGHSH and CDR2 LQKENI come from the germline V gene. CDR3 DNA: TGTGCCAGCTCACGGACAGACCTGGGCAATCAGCCCCAGCATTTT. Amino acid sequence: CASSRTDLGNQPQHF.

J is TRBJ2-3 and V is TRBV10-3, with 11 nucleotides matching TRBD2. CDR1 is ENHRY, CDR2 SYGVKD, per germline. The CDR3 spans 15 residues. V lost 2 bases and J lost 4; bases outside the gene matches: 2. CDR3 sequence: CAISEPGLAADTQYF. CDR3 in DNA: TGTGCCATCAGTGAGCCGGGACTAGCGGCAGATACGCAGTATTTT.

This clonotype has a handful of counts. The chain uses TRBV20-1 and TRBJ2-1; 7 bases line up with TRBD2. The V segment lost 3 bases and the J segment 7 bases; nucleotides outside the gene matches: 9. The CDR3 is made up of 14 amino acids. Germline V lookup: CDR1 DFQATT, CDR2 SNEGSKA (reference sequence). The CDR3 DNA follows: TGCAGTGCTAGGGTCCCCGCGGGAGTAAATGAGCAGTTCTTC. Translated: CSARVPAGVNEQFF.

The chain uses TRBV5-4 and TRBJ2-5; D is perhaps TRBD2 (5 bases). V was shortened by 8 bases and J by 4 bases, with 30 bases between the two germline ends. The germline CDR1 and CDR2 sequences are SGHNT and YYREEE (reference sequence). The CDR3 covers 18 residues. The chain's CDR3 is CARSPGISWSSFGETQYF. DNA of the CDR3: TGTGCCAGGAGCCCCGGGATCAGCTGGAGTTCTTTCGGAGAGACCCAGTACTTC.

The chain recombines TRBV28 with TRBJ2-7; a weak D match, TRBD1 (5 bases). The V end was cut by 0 bases, the J end by 0 bases, with 12 bases between. The CDR3 has 16 amino acids. Germline V CDR1 and CDR2: MDHEN, SYDVKM. The CDR3, as DNA: TGTGCCAGCAGTTTATGGGCGCAGGGCAGCTCCTACGAGCAGTACTTC. Its translation: CASSLWAQGSSYEQYF.

Note on this clonotype: A clone one base away is much larger, so this may be a read error. The rearrangement uses TRBV3-1 and TRBJ2-2, with 7 bases identical to TRBD2. The CDR3 length is 16 residues. Looked up from germline, CDR1 is LGHDT and CDR2 is YNNKEL (reference sequence). The CDR3 spells CATSQDWPSGTGELFF. In DNA form, the CDR3 reads TGTGCCACCAGCCAAGATTGGCCTAGCGGCACCGGGGAGCTGTTTTTT.